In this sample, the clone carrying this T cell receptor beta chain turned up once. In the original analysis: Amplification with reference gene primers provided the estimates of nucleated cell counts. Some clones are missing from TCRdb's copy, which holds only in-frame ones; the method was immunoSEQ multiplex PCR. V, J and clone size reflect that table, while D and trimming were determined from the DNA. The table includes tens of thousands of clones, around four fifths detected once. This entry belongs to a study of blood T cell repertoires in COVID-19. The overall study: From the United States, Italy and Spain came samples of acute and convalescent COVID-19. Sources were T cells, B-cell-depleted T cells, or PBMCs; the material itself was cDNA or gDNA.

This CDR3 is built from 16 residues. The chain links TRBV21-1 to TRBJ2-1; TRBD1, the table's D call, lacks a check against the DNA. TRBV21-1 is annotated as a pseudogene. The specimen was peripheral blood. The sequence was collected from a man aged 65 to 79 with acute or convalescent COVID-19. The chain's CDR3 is CASSKNLPRSYNEQFF. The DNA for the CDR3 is TGTGCCAGCAGCAAAAATCTGCCCAGGTCCTACAATGAGCAGTTCTTC.